One sample yielded the 3 T cell receptor beta chains listed below, sequenced in a study of blood T cell repertoires in COVID-19. Assay: immunoSEQ multiplex PCR; the TCRdb copy retains only in-frame clones and omits some. Of more than 65,000 clones listed, 75% to 90% were seen once; the top ten hold approximately 4.6%. The sequenced sample was peripheral blood. All receptors derive from a man aged 80 or over with acute or convalescent COVID-19.

This clone showed up just once. This sequence joins TRBV5-1 and TRBJ2-4; 7 nucleotides align to TRBD1. V was pared by 3 bases and J by 8 bases, with 8 bases of the junction left unmatched. This CDR3 is built from 14 residues. Per germline, CDR1 SGHRS and CDR2 YFSETQ. CDR3 protein: CASSSRDSKDIQYF. CDR3 coding DNA: TGCGCCAGCAGCTCCCGGGACAGCAAGGACATTCAGTACTTC.

The V call is TRBV9, the J call TRBJ1-1; perhaps TRBD1 as D (6 bases). The V gene lost 4 bases and the J gene lost 8 bases, with 24 bases spanning the gap. This CDR3 is built from 16 residues. Germline V gene data show CDR1 as SGDLS and CDR2 as YYNGEE. This CDR3 reads CASSPFLMGGDKEAFF. The CDR3 bases are TGTGCCAGCAGCCCCTTCCTAATGGGGGGGGACAAAGAAGCTTTCTTT.

V is TRBV14 and J is TRBJ2-3; 7 bases agree with TRBD2. CDR1 and CDR2 from the germline V gene are SGHDN and FVKESK. The trim removed 0 bases at V and 2 bases at J, leaving 23 bases unmatched. This CDR3 is 22 amino acids long. The CDR3 DNA sequence: TGTGCCAGCAGCCAAGAGATGTTCGGTGGTCTAGCGGACCTCCTAACCACAGATACGCAGTATTTT. Its protein is CASSQEMFGGLADLLTTDTQYF.